These 7 T cell receptor beta chains came from one sample sequenced in a study of control samples from healthy donors and cancer patients. The repertoire was sequenced with immunoSEQ multiplex PCR; TCRdb's copy has only in-frame clones and lacks some. The sample lists 80,000 or so clones; roughly 92% were seen once. Sequenced input: blood. These receptors originate from a woman aged 40-49 years in good health.

The V gene is TRBV4-2, the J gene TRBJ1-2; D uncertain. Per germline, CDR1 LGHNA and CDR2 YNFKEQ. The CDR3 contains 13 residues. V was pared by 0 bases and J by 3 bases, with 5 bases between. This chain's CDR3 is CASSQEDYYGYTF. DNA of the CDR3: TGTGCCAGCAGCCAAGAGGACTACTATGGCTACACCTTC.

This clone has only a few counts. This chain connects TRBV7-8 to TRBJ1-3, with no clear D. The CDR3 covers 15 residues. V lost 8 bases and J lost 0, with 14 bases in between. Germline V CDR1 and CDR2: SGHVS, FQNEAQ. CDR3 sequence reads: CASGLNVISGNTIYF. The CDR3 DNA reads as TGTGCCAGCGGCCTAAACGTTATCTCTGGAAACACCATATATTTT. The variable domain in full, completed from reference TRBV7-8 and TRBJ1-3, reads GAGVSQSPRYKVAKRGQDVALRCDPISGHVSLFWYQQALGQGPEFLTYFQNEAQLDKSGLPSDRFFAERPEGSVSTLKIQRTQQEDSAVYLCASGLNVISGNTIYFGEGSWLTVV.

The gene calls are TRBV27 and TRBJ1-3; D is perhaps TRBD1 (5 bases). The CDR3 has 14 residues. The germline V gene has CDR1 MNHEY and CDR2 SMNVEV (reference sequence). Trimming cost V 5 bases and J 0 bases, with 8 bases left between them. CDR3 nucleotide sequence: TGTGCCAGCAGTACGGGGGTCTCTGGAAACACCATATATTTT. It encodes CASSTGVSGNTIYF.

V usage is TRBV30 and J usage is TRBJ2-2; D call uncertain. CDR1 is GTSNPN, CDR2 SVGIG, per germline (reference sequence). The CDR3 loop spans 13 amino acids. V was clipped by 2 bases and J by 6 bases, with 10 bases between them. CDR3 bases: TGTGCCTGGAGTCAGTGGGTGGCCGGGGAGCTGTTTTTT. Its translation is CAWSQWVAGELFF. The whole variable domain, remainder taken from reference TRBV30 and TRBJ2-2, is SQTIHQWPATLVQPVGSPLSLECTVEGTSNPNLYWYRQAAGRGLQLLFYSVGIGQISSEVPQNLSASRPQDRQFILSSKKLLLSDSGFYLCAWSQWVAGELFFGEGSRLTVL.

The chain uses TRBV19 and TRBJ2-6; D uncertain. Germline V gene sequence: CDR1 LNHDA, CDR2 SQIVND (reference sequence). CDR3 length: 16 residues. Trimming left V 1 base short and J 0 bases short, with 7 bases between. The chain's CDR3 is CASSIVGGSGANVLTF. DNA for the CDR3: TGTGCCAGTAGTATAGTCGGCGGCTCTGGGGCCAACGTCCTGACTTTC.

V usage is TRBV4-2 and J usage is TRBJ1-3, with D unclear. This CDR3 region has 14 residues. Per germline, CDR1 LGHNA and CDR2 YNFKEQ. The V end lost 1 base, the J end lost 8 bases, and 12 bases lay between the germline ends. CDR3 sequence reads: CASSQVPGVDTIYF. The CDR3 coding sequence is TGTGCCAGCAGCCAAGTACCGGGTGTAGACACCATATATTTT.

The gene calls are TRBV30 and TRBJ1-1; D unclear. This CDR3 region has 13 residues. Trimming left V 0 bases short and J 7 bases short, with 12 bases between. Germline V gene lookup returns CDR1 GTSNPN and CDR2 SVGIG (reference sequence). CDR3 sequence: CAWSVLEAGEAFF. In DNA form, the CDR3 reads TGTGCCTGGAGTGTACTTGAGGCGGGTGAAGCTTTCTTT.